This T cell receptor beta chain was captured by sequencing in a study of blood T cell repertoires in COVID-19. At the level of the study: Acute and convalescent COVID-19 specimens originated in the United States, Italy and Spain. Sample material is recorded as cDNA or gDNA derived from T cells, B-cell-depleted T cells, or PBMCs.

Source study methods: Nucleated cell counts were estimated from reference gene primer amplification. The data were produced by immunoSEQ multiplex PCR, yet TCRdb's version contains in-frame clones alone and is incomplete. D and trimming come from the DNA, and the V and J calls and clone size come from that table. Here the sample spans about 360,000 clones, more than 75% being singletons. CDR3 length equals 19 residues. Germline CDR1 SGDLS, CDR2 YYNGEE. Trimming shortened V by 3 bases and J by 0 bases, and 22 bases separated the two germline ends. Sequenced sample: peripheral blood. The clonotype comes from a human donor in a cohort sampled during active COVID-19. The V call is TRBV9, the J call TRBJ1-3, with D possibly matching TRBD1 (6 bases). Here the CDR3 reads CASSEQGGRDADSGNTIYF. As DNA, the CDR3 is TGTGCCAGCAGCGAACAAGGGGGTCGGGACGCAGACTCTGGAAACACCATATATTTT.